This T cell receptor (beta chain) appears in the sequencing data of a study of PD-1 blockade in classical Hodgkin lymphoma. The study, taken as a whole, reports: The CD4+ diversity rise by C4D1 was clearest in complete responders.

Worth noting for this clone: Its antigen is still unknown.

All trial patients relapsed after autologous stem cell transplantation. The data were produced by immunoSEQ multiplex PCR, yet TCRdb's version contains in-frame clones alone and is incomplete. The sample includes 13,000 to 15,000 clones, around 76% of them seen just once. CDR1 and CDR2 (germline): SGHRS, YFSETQ. This CDR3 region has 16 residues. V shed 4 bases and J shed 7 bases, with 20 bases lying between them. This chain joins TRBV5-1 and TRBJ2-2; no firm D call. Specimen: peripheral blood mononuclear cells (PBMCs), collected at baseline. This clonotype was sampled from a human donor with classical Hodgkin lymphoma. The DNA of the CDR3 is TGCGCCAGCAGCCCGGATGGGGTCTTTAAGGGCGGGGAGCTGTTTTTT. It is translated as CASSPDGVFKGGELFF.